Shown below are 22 T cell receptor beta chains from a single sample sequenced in a study of regulatory T cells in long-lasting Graves disease. Arm-PCR of CDR3 regions and iRepertoire HTBI primers were the basis on which TCR beta libraries were built. TCRdb reprocessed the multiplex PCR reads via MiXCR and lists one record per CDR3 protein. This table has roughly 510,000 distinct CDR3 sequences, 15% to 20% appearing once. Time point denoted: newly diagnosed GD, antithyroid drugs for less than 3 months. RNA extracted from PBMCs served as the sequencing template. These data were also reused for a study on T cells in Graves' hyperthyroidism and ophthalmopathy.

Sequenced here: peripheral blood mononuclear cells (PBMCs), sampled at new diagnosis, from a patient treated with antithyroid drugs. The receptors were sampled from a man between 18 and 29 years old with Graves disease.

J is TRBJ1-1 and V is TRBV12-3 or TRBV12-4, with D possibly matching TRBD1 (6 bases). This CDR3 has 14 amino acids. V dropped 0 bases and J dropped 4 bases, with 9 bases sitting between them. This chain's CDR3 is CASSLAPGATEAFF. The CDR3 coding sequence is TGTGCCAGCAGTTTAGCGCCAGGGGCCACTGAAGCTTTCTTT.

Regarding this clonotype: A far more abundant clone sits one base away, making this likely a read error. The rearrangement links TRBV20-1 to TRBJ2-1; 14 bases are a match to TRBD2. The J call is doubtful: the DNA matches TRBJ2-5 better. The CDR3 covers 15 residues. Germline CDR1 DFQATT, CDR2 SNEGSKA (reference sequence). The CDR3: CSSRDGTSGSLTQYF. The CDR3 nucleotides read TGCAGTTCTAGAGATGGGACTAGCGGGAGTCTGACCCAGTACTTC.

This clonotype has at least ten counts. The rearrangement links TRBV11-2 to TRBJ2-1; 13 nucleotides agree with TRBD2. Per germline, CDR1 SGHAT and CDR2 FQNNGV. The CDR3 runs 19 residues. Trimming at V came to 2 bases and at J to 4 bases, leaving 11 bases not matched to a gene. The CDR3 loop reads CASSLKRKTSGGVYNEQFF. DNA of the CDR3: TGTGCCAGCAGCTTAAAACGGAAAACTAGCGGGGGGGTTTACAATGAGCAGTTCTTC.

Of note for this clonotype: This may stem from a read error, because a much larger clone lies one nucleotide away. The CDR3 sequence is CASRDGGRGNTIYF. CDR3 nucleotide sequence: TGTGCCAGCAGGGACGGGGGCCGGGGAAACACCATATATTTT. This sequence joins TRBV12-3 or TRBV12-4 and TRBJ1-3; D might be TRBD1 (6 bases). V lost 6 bases and J 4 bases, leaving 13 bases between the germline ends. This CDR3 comprises 14 residues.

At least ten counts were recorded for this clonotype. The V gene is TRBV7-3, the J gene TRBJ2-2; TRBD2 matches at 7 bases. V gave up 4 bases and J gave up 1 base; unmatched junction bases: 0. CDR1 is SGHTA, CDR2 FQGTGA, per germline. The CDR3 extends over 14 amino acids. The CDR3 loop reads CASSSSGNTGELFF. The CDR3 DNA reads TGTGCCAGCAGCTCTAGCGGGAACACCGGGGAGCTGTTTTTT.

The table lists this clonotype with a few counts. This chain connects TRBV4-2 to TRBJ2-2; 8 bases fit TRBD1. This CDR3 has 17 amino acids. V lost 0 bases, J lost 8 bases, and 11 bases stayed unmatched. The germline V gene encodes CDR1 LGHNA and CDR2 YNFKEQ. CDR3 loop: CASSQEPTGAAPGELFF. The DNA for the CDR3 is TGTGCCAGCAGCCAAGAACCGACAGGGGCCGCCCCGGGGGAGCTGTTTTTT.

In this sample, this clonotype turned up many times. The rearrangement uses TRBV20-1 and TRBJ1-1; D is undetermined. The ends were cut back, 7 bases at V and 2 bases at J, with 11 bases in the middle. Germline assignment: CDR1 DFQATT and CDR2 SNEGSKA (reference sequence). The CDR3 spans 12 residues. CDR3 amino acids: CSVLGRNTEAFF. In DNA form, the CDR3 reads TGCAGTGTTCTTGGGCGCAACACTGAAGCTTTCTTT.

This clonotype turned up a few times. J is TRBJ1-2 and V is TRBV4-1, with a possible D match to TRBD1 (5 bases). Per the germline V gene, CDR1 is MGHRA and CDR2 is YSYEKL. This CDR3 contains 19 residues. V lost 3 bases to trimming and J lost 4 bases, with 27 bases between them. The CDR3 protein is CASSHLNNPGPGAGYGYTF. CDR3 coding DNA: TGCGCCAGCAGCCACCTAAATAATCCGGGACCCGGTGCGGGCTATGGCTACACCTTC.

This clonotype was found many times. This chain connects TRBV11-2 to TRBJ1-1; possibly TRBD1 for D (5 bases). Per the germline V gene, CDR1 is SGHAT and CDR2 is FQNNGV. V lost 2 bases and J lost 7, with 11 bases in between. The CDR3 spans 13 residues. The CDR3 DNA reads TGTGCCAGCAGCTTATCGGGGGGACTTGAAGCTTTCTTT. Encoded protein: CASSLSGGLEAFF.

This chain uses TRBV10-2 with TRBJ1-2; D may be TRBD1 (5 bases). The germline V gene has CDR1 WSHSY and CDR2 SAAADI. This CDR3 is 13 amino acids long. The V gene lost 2 bases and the J gene lost 8 bases, with 12 bases spanning the gap. CDR3 amino acids: CASSETDKRGYTF. The CDR3 nucleotides are TGCGCCAGCAGTGAGACGGACAAGCGAGGCTACACCTTC.

This clonotype was recorded a few times. The V and J genes are TRBV13 and TRBJ2-3, with 7 bases that match TRBD2. CDR1 is PRHDT and CDR2 is FYEKMQ in the germline V gene (reference sequence). Germline trimming cut 3 bases from V and 0 bases from J; bases unmatched to any gene: 9. The CDR3 loop spans 17 amino acids. The CDR3 region has the DNA TGTGCCAGCAGCTTGGTCGGACTAGTCTATAGCACAGATACGCAGTATTTT. Translation: CASSLVGLVYSTDTQYF.

This clonotype occurred many times. The CDR3 sequence is CASSLVPPTGGYNEQFF. CDR3 bases: TGTGCCAGCAGCTTAGTCCCCCCGACAGGGGGCTACAATGAGCAGTTCTTC. This chain links TRBV11-2 with TRBJ2-1; 9 nucleotides align to TRBD1. The CDR3 sequence is 17 residues long. Germline trimming cut 1 base from V and 3 bases from J; bases unmatched to any gene: 7. Germline CDR1 and CDR2: SGHAT and FQNNGV.

The chain couples TRBV9 to TRBJ2-5, with 9 bases identical to TRBD1. There are 16 residues in the CDR3. The J segment lost 1 base and the V segment lost 0 bases, leaving 4 bases of the junction unmatched. CDR1 and CDR2 (germline): SGDLS, YYNGEE. The CDR3 coding sequence is TGTGCCAGCAGCGTAGGTGACAGGGGGACCCAAGAGACCCAGTACTTC. Translation gives CASSVGDRGTQETQYF.

This clonotype is a singleton in its sample. The V call is TRBV27, the J call TRBJ2-5; D perhaps matches TRBD2 (6 bases). Trimming left V 5 bases short and J 1 base short, with 14 bases between. The CDR3 is 15 amino acids. Germline CDR1 reads MNHEY; CDR2 reads SMNVEV (reference sequence). The CDR3 sequence: CASSEDLATQETQYF. The CDR3 nucleotides are TGTGCCAGCAGTGAAGACCTAGCGACCCAAGAGACCCAGTACTTC.

The table lists this clonotype with many counts. V gene TRBV7-2 combines with J gene TRBJ1-6; no clear D. The CDR3 has 14 residues. Germline assignment: CDR1 SGHTA and CDR2 FQGNSA. V lost 5 bases, J lost 9 bases, and 14 bases lay in between. The CDR3 region is CASSRDTYGSPLHF. The DNA for the CDR3 is TGTGCCAGCAGCCGAGACACTTACGGTTCACCCCTCCACTTT. The full variable domain, its missing parts supplied by reference TRBV7-2 and TRBJ1-6, is GAGVSQSPSNKVTEKGKDVELRCDPISGHTALYWYRQSLGQGLEFLIYFQGNSAPDKSGLPSDRFSAERTGGSVSTLTIQRTQQEDSAVYLCASSRDTYGSPLHFGNGTRLTVT.

This clonotype was found a few times. The rearrangement uses TRBV27 and TRBJ1-4; possibly TRBD1 for D (5 bases). Germline loops: CDR1 MNHEY, CDR2 SMNVEV (reference sequence). Trimming left V 10 bases short and J 5 bases short, with 11 bases between. The CDR3 consists of 12 residues. The CDR3 spells CATQGINEKLFF. As DNA, the CDR3 is TGTGCCACCCAGGGAATCAATGAAAAACTGTTTTTT. Full variable domain (remainder filled in from reference TRBV27 and TRBJ1-4): EAQVTQNPRYLITVTGKKLTVTCSQNMNHEYMSWYRQDPGLGLRQIYYSMNVEVTDKGDVPEGYKVSRKEKRNFPLILESPSPNQTSLYFCATQGINEKLFFGSGTQLSVL.

This clonotype has ten or more counts. The V and J genes are TRBV7-3 and TRBJ1-1, with TRBD1 matching over 7 bases. V was clipped by 4 bases and J by 4 bases; unmatched bases: 6. The CDR3 is 14 residues long. Germline-derived CDR1 and CDR2 are SGHTA and FQGTGA. The CDR3: CASSSGDSSTEAFF. The CDR3 bases are TGTGCCAGCAGCTCAGGGGACAGCTCCACTGAAGCTTTCTTT.

The chain recombines TRBV6-7 with TRBJ2-6; D is uncertain. TRBV6-7 is identified as an open reading frame with a role that is uncertain. Trimming shortened V by 10 bases and J by 4 bases, and 8 bases separated the two germline ends. The CDR3 consists of 12 residues. The DNA of the CDR3 is TGTGCCAACGGAGAGGGGGCCAACGTCCTGACTTTC. As protein: CANGEGANVLTF.

Many counts were recorded for this clonotype. The chain couples TRBV12-3 or TRBV12-4 to TRBJ2-1; D uncertain. The CDR3 spans 13 residues. V shed 5 bases and J shed 7 bases, with 12 bases lying between them. As DNA, the CDR3 is TGTGCCAGCAGTCCCGAACTCCAAAATGAGCAGTTCTTC. Amino acids: CASSPELQNEQFF.

The chain recombines TRBV10-3 with TRBJ2-7; D gene uncertain. This CDR3 has 14 amino acids. Germline V gives CDR1 ENHRY, CDR2 SYGVKD. The V end was cut by 5 bases, the J end by 0 bases, with 11 bases between. The CDR3 is CAISSTGSSYEQYF. The CDR3 DNA sequence: TGTGCCATCAGTTCAACTGGAAGCTCCTACGAGCAGTACTTC.

This clonotype was seen repeatedly, ten times or more. This sequence joins TRBV20-1 and TRBJ2-3, with 10 positions matching TRBD2. CDR1 and CDR2 (germline): DFQATT, SNEGSKA (reference sequence). The J segment lost 3 bases and the V segment lost 0 bases, leaving 9 bases of the junction unmatched. The CDR3 loop spans 17 amino acids. DNA of the CDR3: TGCAGTGCTAGAGATTCTAGCGGGAGAACTCTGACAGATACGCAGTATTTT. Amino acids: CSARDSSGRTLTDTQYF.

Regarding this clonotype: This clone may be a read error of a much larger clone one base away. In this CDR3 the conserved last residue, phenylalanine or tryptophan, is missing, so a read error is likely. V usage is TRBV11-2 and J usage is TRBJ1-2; D not certain. The V gene lost 4 bases and the J gene lost 1 base, with 13 bases spanning the gap. Germline V CDR1 and CDR2: SGHAT, FQNNGV. This CDR3 comprises 15 residues. As DNA, the CDR3 is TGTGCCAGCAGCTCAACGCAGTGGGGTAACTATGGCTACACCCTC. Translated, it gives CASSSTQWGNYGYTL.